These T cell receptor beta chains were read from a single sample in a study of blood T cell repertoires in COVID-19. Here immunoSEQ multiplex PCR was the method, and the copy in TCRdb shows in-frame clones only, minus some. The table has roughly 140,000 clones, more than 65% seen once. The sequenced sample was peripheral blood. These receptor sequences come from a woman in her fifties or sixties in a cohort sampled during active or convalescent COVID-19. Both conserved end residues are part of each CDR3. D genes are given only for firm matches. Some rows have no size entry. The others give once, few or many, or a class for an expanded clone.

clone size,J gene,D gene,V gene,CDR3 DNA,CDR3 protein
NA,TRBJ1-5,NA,TRBV7-6,TGTGCCAGCAGCTTAGGAGGCCAGGGAACCCAGCCCCAGCATTTT,CASSLGGQGTQPQHF
NA,TRBJ2-1,NA,TRBV5-4,TGTGCCAGCAGCTGGAATGGGGCGGGGATCAGAAACAATGAGCAGTTCTTC,CASSWNGAGIRNNEQFF
NA,TRBJ2-2,NA,TRBV6-4,TGTGCCAGCAGTGGGACTGGCAACACCGGGGAGCTGTTTTTT,CASSGTGNTGELFF
NA,TRBJ2-1,NA,TRBV5-1,TGCGCCAGCAGCGGCCGGGATATCTCCTACAATGAGCAGTTCTTC,CASSGRDISYNEQFF
NA,TRBJ1-6,NA,TRBV6-4,TGTGCCAGCAGTGACTCGAGACTGTATAATTCACCCCTCCACTTT,CASSDSRLYNSPLHF
NA,TRBJ1-4,NA,TRBV27,TGTGCCAGCAGACCCAAAGGGGACTCCTGGCGAACTAATGAAAAACTGTTTTTT,CASRPKGDSWRTNEKLFF
NA,TRBJ2-1,TRBD1,TRBV7-8,TGTGCCACCTCGATCAGGACAGGGTACAATGAGCAGTTCTTC,CATSIRTGYNEQFF
NA,TRBJ1-3,TRBD1,TRBV6-5,TGTGCCAGCAGTTACTTCGGTACAGGGGAAGGGACCATATATTTT,CASSYFGTGEGTIYF
NA,TRBJ1-1,NA,TRBV5-6,TGTGCCAGCAGCGTACAGGCAGGGGACACTGAAGCTTTCTTT,CASSVQAGDTEAFF
NA,TRBJ2-3,TRBD2,TRBV18,TGTGCCAGCTCCCCCCCGGCGGGACTAGCGGGGGAGTTGGGCACAGATACGCAGTATTTT,CASSPPAGLAGELGTDTQYF
NA,TRBJ1-3,NA,TRBV3-1/TRBV3-2,TGTGCCAGCAGCTTCAGTCCTCCGGGGAGGGGAAACACCATATATTTT,CASSFSPPGRGNTIYF
NA,TRBJ2-7,TRBD1,TRBV18,TGTGCCAGCTCACCAGCGGGACAGGCTACCTACGAGCAGTACTTC,CASSPAGQATYEQYF
NA,TRBJ1-2,TRBD1,TRBV24-1,TGTGCCACCAGTGATACCACCGGGACAGGGGGTGACTACACCTTC,CATSDTTGTGGDYTF
NA,TRBJ1-1,NA,TRBV6-2/TRBV6-3,TGTGCCAGCAGTTACTCTACCAGGGTGAACACTGAAGCTTTCTTT,CASSYSTRVNTEAFF
NA,TRBJ2-1,NA,TRBV12-3/TRBV12-4,TGTGCCAGCTCCTCCGGCGGTTACAATGAGCAGTTCTTC,CASSSGGYNEQFF
few,TRBJ2-1,NA,TRBV5-1,TGCGCCAGCAGCTTGGACAGGGTTTACAATGAGCAGTTCTTC,CASSLDRVYNEQFF
NA,TRBJ1-5,NA,TRBV2,TGTGCCAGCAGTGATGGCCAATATCAGCCCCAGCATTTT,CASSDGQYQPQHF